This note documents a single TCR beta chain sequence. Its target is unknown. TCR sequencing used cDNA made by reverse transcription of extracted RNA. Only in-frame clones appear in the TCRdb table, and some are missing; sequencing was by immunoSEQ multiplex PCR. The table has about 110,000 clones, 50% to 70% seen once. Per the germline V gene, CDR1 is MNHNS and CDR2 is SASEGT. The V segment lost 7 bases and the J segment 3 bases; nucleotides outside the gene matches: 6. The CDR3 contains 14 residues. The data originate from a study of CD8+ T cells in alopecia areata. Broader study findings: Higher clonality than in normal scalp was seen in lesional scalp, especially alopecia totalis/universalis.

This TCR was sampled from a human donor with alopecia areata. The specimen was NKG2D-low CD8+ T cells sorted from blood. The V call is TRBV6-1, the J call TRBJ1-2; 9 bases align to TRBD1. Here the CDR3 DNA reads TGTGCCAGCAAAACAGGGGGCATAGACTATGGCTACACCTTC. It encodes CASKTGGIDYGYTF.